A single sample is the source of the 3 T cell receptor beta chains below, sequenced in a study of Ad26.COV2.S vaccination and SARS-CoV-2 variants. Assay used: immunoSEQ multiplex PCR; TCRdb lists only in-frame clones, some missing. Among a few hundred thousand clones listed, roughly four fifths were seen once. Regarding treatment: roughly 20 received Ad26.COV2.S at low or high dose, single or two shots; about 5 received placebo; per-sample allocation not given. After the first vaccine or placebo injection, samples were drawn on day 63. Sequencing was performed on peripheral blood, taken in a trial of Ad26.COV2.S vaccine versus placebo. These receptors were obtained from a person aged 18 to 59 who received the Ad26.COV2.S COVID-19 vaccine or a placebo.

This sequence joins TRBV5-1 and TRBJ2-2; D is possibly TRBD1 (7 bases). Germline V lookup: CDR1 SGHRS, CDR2 YFSETQ. V was pared by 2 bases and J by 4 bases, with 15 bases between. The CDR3 consists of 16 residues. The CDR3 sequence is CASSLGGGGGTGELFF. CDR3 bases: TGCGCCAGCAGCTTAGGAGGAGGGGGCGGCACCGGGGAGCTGTTTTTT.

The V and J genes are TRBV3-1 (or the pseudogene TRBV3-2) and TRBJ2-7; 13 positions match TRBD2. The CDR3 runs 15 residues. Trimming took 2 bases from V and 2 from J; bases not matched to a gene: 0. CDR1 is LGHDT and CDR2 is YNNKEL in the germline V gene (reference sequence). This CDR3 is CASSQTSGGAYEQYF. For the CDR3, the DNA is TGTGCCAGCAGCCAAACTAGCGGGGGGGCCTACGAGCAGTACTTC.

This chain joins TRBV7-9 and TRBJ1-1, with no clear D. Trimming took 5 bases from V and 3 from J, leaving 16 bases between them. Per germline, CDR1 SEHNR and CDR2 FQNEAQ (reference sequence). The CDR3 contains 15 residues. The CDR3 coding sequence is TGTGCCAGCAGCCCCTCTCGGGGTTGGCACACTGAAGCTTTCTTT. Residues: CASSPSRGWHTEAFF.